This T cell receptor (beta chain) was identified during a study of ipilimumab plus nivolumab after autologous stem cell transplantation. This clone appeared once. Patients got ipilimumab 1 mg/kg beginning 14 to 28 days post-transplant. The germline V gene has CDR1 SGHTA and CDR2 FQGTGA. V was cut by 2 bases and J by 5 bases, with 7 bases left in between. This CDR3 is 13 amino acids long. Only in-frame clones appear in the TCRdb table, and some are missing; sequencing was by immunoSEQ multiplex PCR. Here the sample spans tens of thousands of clones, roughly 69% being singletons. This specimen was PBMCs, taken in a trial of ipilimumab plus nivolumab as post-transplant consolidation. This sequence originates from a male donor with diffuse large B-cell lymphoma. The rearrangement links TRBV7-3 to TRBJ2-1; D is uncertain. CDR3: CASSLGQDNEQFF. DNA of the CDR3: TGTGCCAGCAGCTTAGGGCAGGACAATGAGCAGTTCTTC.